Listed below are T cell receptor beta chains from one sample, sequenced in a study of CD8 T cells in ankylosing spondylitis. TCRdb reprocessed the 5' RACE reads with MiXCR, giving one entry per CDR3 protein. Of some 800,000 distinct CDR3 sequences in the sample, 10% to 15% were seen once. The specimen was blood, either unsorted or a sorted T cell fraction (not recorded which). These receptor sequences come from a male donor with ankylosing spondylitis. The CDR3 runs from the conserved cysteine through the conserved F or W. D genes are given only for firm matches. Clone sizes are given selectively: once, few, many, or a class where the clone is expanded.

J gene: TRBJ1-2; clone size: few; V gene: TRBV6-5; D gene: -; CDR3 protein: CASSYSDGYGYTF; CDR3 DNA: TGTGCCAGCAGTTACTCCGATGGGTATGGCTACACCTTC
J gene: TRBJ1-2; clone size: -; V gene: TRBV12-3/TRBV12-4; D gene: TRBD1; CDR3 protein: CASRPTGEDGYTF; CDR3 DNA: TGTGCCAGCAGACCCACAGGGGAGGATGGCTACACCTTC
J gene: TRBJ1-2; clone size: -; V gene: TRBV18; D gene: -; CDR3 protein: CASSPTGRPNYGYTF; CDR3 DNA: TGTGCCAGCTCACCCACAGGGCGTCCTAACTATGGCTACACCTTC
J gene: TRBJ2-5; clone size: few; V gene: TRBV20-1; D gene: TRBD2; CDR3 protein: CSARTRASGRIQETQYF; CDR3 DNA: TGCAGTGCTAGGACCCGGGCGAGCGGGAGAATCCAAGAGACCCAGTACTTC
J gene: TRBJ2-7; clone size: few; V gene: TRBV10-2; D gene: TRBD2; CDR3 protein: CASNQLAGGPVQYF; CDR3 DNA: TGCGCCAGCAACCAACTAGCGGGAGGGCCGGTGCAGTACTTC
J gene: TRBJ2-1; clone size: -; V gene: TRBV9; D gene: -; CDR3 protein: CASSVAGTYSYNEQFF; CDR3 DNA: TGTGCCAGCAGCGTAGCGGGTACGTACTCCTACAATGAGCAGTTCTTC
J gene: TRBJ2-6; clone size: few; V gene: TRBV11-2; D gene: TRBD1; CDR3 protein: CASRYAGQGFVGANVLTF; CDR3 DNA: TGTGCCAGCAGATATGCGGGACAGGGCTTCGTTGGGGCCAACGTCCTGACTTTC
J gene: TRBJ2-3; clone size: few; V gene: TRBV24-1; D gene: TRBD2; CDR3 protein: CATRRSGGSTDTQYF; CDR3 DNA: TGTGCCACCAGGCGTAGCGGGGGGAGCACAGATACGCAGTATTTT
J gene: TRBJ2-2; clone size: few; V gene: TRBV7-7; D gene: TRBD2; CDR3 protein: CASTLTPAGGPGELFF; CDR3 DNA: TGTGCTAGCACCTTAACTCCTGCGGGGGGGCCCGGGGAGCTGTTTTTT
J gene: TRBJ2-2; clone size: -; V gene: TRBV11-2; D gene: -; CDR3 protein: CASSFPASTNTGELFF; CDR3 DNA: TGTGCCAGCAGCTTTCCTGCTTCTACGAACACCGGGGAGCTGTTTTTT
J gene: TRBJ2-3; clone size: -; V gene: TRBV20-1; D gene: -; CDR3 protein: CSARDPSFYTDTQYF; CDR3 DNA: TGCAGTGCTAGAGATCCAAGCTTTTACACAGATACGCAGTATTTT
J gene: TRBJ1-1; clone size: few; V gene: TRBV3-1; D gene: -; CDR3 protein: CASSHPFENTEAFF; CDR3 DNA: TGTGCCAGCAGCCATCCCTTCGAGAACACTGAAGCTTTCTTT
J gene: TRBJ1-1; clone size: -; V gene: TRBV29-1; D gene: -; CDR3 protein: CSVEVVEGTEAFF; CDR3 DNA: TGCAGCGTTGAAGTGGTCGAAGGAACTGAAGCTTTCTTT
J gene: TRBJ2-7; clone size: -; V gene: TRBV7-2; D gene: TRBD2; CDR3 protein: CASNPTSGGAYEQYF; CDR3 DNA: TGTGCCAGCAACCCAACTAGCGGGGGGGCGTACGAGCAGTACTTC
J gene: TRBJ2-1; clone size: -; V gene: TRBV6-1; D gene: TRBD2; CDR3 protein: CASSEASGTLQFF; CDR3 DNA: TGTGCCAGCAGTGAGGCTAGCGGGACTCTACAGTTCTTC
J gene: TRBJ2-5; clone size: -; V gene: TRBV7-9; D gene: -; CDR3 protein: CATQPGMEKTQYF; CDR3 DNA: TGTGCCACCCAGCCGGGGATGGAAAAGACCCAGTACTTC
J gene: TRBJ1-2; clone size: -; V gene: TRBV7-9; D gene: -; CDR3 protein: CASTRAGRYYGYTF; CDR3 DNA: TGTGCCAGCACCCGGGCGGGGCGTTACTATGGCTACACCTTC
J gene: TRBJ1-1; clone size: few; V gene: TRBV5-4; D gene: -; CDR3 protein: CASSRAAGDMNTEAFF; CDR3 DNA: TGTGCCAGCAGCCGGGCCGCAGGGGACATGAACACTGAAGCTTTCTTT
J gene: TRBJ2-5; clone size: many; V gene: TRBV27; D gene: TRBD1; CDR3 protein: CASQELQGAWGTQYF; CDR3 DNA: TGTGCCAGTCAGGAACTACAGGGGGCCTGGGGGACCCAGTACTTC
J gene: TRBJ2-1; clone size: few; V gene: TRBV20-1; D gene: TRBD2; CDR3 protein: CSGLADSSSYNEQFF; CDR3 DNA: TGCAGTGGGCTAGCGGATTCGAGCTCCTACAATGAGCAGTTCTTC
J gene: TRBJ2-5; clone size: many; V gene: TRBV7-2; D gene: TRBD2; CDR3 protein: CASGYSGRGETQYF; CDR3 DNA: TGTGCCAGCGGATATAGCGGGAGAGGGGAGACCCAGTACTTC
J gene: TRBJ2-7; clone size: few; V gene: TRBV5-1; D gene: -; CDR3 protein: CASSFEPRYEQYF; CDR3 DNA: TGCGCCAGCAGCTTTGAGCCCCGATACGAGCAGTACTTC
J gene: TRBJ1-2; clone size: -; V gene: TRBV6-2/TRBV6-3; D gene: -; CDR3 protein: CASSFLDRPYGYTF; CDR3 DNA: TGTGCCAGCAGTTTCTTGGACAGACCCTATGGCTACACCTTC
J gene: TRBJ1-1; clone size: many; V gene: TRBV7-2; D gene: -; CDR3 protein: CASSFDSTNTEAFF; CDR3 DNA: TGTGCCAGCAGTTTTGACAGCACGAACACTGAAGCTTTCTTT
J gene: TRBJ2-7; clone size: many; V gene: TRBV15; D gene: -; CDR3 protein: CATSRDGALEWGPYEQYF; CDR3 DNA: TGTGCCACCAGCAGAGATGGGGCCCTGGAATGGGGTCCCTACGAGCAGTACTTC
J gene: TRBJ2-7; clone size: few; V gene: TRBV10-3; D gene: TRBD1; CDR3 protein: CAISDRTGQEQYF; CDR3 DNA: TGTGCCATCAGTGACCGGACAGGGCAAGAGCAGTACTTC
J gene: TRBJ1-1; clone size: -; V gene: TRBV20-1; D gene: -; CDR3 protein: CSATKQILNTEAFF; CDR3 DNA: TGCAGTGCTACCAAACAGATTTTGAACACTGAAGCTTTCTTT
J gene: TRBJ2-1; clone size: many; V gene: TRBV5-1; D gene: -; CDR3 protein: CASSLENNEQFF; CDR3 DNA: TGCGCCAGCAGCCTAGAGAACAATGAGCAGTTCTTC
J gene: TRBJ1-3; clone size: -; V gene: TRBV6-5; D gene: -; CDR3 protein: CASGILSGNTIYF; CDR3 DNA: TGTGCCAGCGGGATTCTCTCTGGAAACACCATATATTTT
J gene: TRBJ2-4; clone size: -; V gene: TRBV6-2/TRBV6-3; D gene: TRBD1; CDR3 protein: CASSYQMTGGKNIQYF; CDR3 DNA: TGTGCCAGCAGTTACCAAATGACAGGGGGGAAAAACATTCAGTACTTC
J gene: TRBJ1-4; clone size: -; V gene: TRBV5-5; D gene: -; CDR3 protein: CASSPFAVRTNEKLFF; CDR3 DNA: TGTGCCAGCAGCCCTTTCGCCGTGAGGACTAATGAAAAACTGTTTTTT
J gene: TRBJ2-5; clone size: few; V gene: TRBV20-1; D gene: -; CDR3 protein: CSARVWSETQYF; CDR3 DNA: TGCAGTGCTAGAGTGTGGTCGGAGACCCAGTACTTC
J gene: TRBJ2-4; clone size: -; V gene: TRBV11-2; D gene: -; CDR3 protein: CASSQVLAKNIQYF; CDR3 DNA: TGTGCCAGCAGCCAAGTCCTAGCCAAAAACATTCAGTACTTC
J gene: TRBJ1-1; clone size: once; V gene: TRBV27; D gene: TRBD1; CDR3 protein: CASSRVRDRGGKNTEAFF; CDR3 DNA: TGTGCCAGCAGTAGGGTAAGGGACAGGGGAGGGAAGAACACTGAAGCTTTCTTT
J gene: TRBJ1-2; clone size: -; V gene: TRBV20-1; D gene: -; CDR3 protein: CSAWTDGGYTF; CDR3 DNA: TGCAGTGCTTGGACGGATGGAGGCTACACCTTC
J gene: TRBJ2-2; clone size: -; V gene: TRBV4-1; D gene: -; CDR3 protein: CASSSPPPGAGELFF; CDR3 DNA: TGCGCCAGCAGCTCACCACCCCCCGGCGCCGGGGAGCTGTTTTTT
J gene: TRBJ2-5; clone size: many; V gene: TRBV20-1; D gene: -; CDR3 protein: CSATTGSHETQYF; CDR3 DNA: TGCAGTGCAACCACAGGGAGTCACGAGACCCAGTACTTC
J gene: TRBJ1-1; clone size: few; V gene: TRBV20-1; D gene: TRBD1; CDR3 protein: CSARQTGVEAFF; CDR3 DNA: TGCAGTGCTAGACAGACAGGGGTTGAAGCTTTCTTT
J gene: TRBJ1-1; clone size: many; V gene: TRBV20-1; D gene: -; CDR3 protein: CSAREPKGFF; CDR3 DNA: TGCAGTGCTAGGGAGCCCAAGGGGTTCTTT
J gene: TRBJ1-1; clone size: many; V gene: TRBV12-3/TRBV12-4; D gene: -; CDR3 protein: CASSLTAGNTEAFF; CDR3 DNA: TGTGCCAGCAGTTTAACAGCGGGGAACACTGAAGCTTTCTTT
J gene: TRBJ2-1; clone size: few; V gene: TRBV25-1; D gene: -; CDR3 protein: CASSERRGRSSYNEQFF; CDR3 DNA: TGTGCCAGCAGTGAAAGGCGGGGCAGGAGCTCCTACAATGAGCAGTTCTTC
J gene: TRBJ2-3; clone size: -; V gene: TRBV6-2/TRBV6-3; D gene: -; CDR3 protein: CASRLQGADTQYF; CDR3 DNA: TGTGCCAGTAGGCTCCAGGGTGCAGATACGCAGTATTTT
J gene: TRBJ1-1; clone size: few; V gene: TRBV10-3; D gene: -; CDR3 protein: CAIRSRGDRGTTEAFF; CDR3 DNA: TGTGCCATCAGGAGCCGGGGCGATCGGGGCACGACTGAAGCTTTCTTT
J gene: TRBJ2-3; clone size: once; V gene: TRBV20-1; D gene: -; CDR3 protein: CSAKLSDTQYF; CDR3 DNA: TGCAGTGCTAAGCTTTCAGATACGCAGTATTTT
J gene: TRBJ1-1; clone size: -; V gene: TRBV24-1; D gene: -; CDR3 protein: CATSGPGAADTEAFF; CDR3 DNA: TGTGCCACCAGTGGCCCGGGGGCTGCGGACACTGAAGCTTTCTTT
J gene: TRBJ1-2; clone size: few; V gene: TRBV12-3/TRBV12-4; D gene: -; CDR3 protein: CASRMGRENGYTF; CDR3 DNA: TGTGCCAGCAGGATGGGAAGGGAGAACGGCTACACCTTC
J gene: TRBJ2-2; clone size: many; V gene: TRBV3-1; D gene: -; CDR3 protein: CASSQASGNTGELFF; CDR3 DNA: TGTGCCAGCAGCCAAGCTTCCGGGAACACCGGGGAGCTGTTTTTT
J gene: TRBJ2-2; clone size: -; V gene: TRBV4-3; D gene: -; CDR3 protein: CASSQDSGGELFF; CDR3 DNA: TGCGCCAGCAGCCAAGATTCCGGCGGGGAGCTGTTTTTT
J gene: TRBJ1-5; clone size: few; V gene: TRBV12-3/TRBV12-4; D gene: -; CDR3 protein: CASSELGAGWDQPQHF; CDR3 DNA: TGTGCCAGCAGTGAGCTCGGGGCAGGGTGGGATCAGCCCCAGCATTTT
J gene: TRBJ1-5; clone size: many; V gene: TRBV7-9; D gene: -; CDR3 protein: CASSLVGMAQHF; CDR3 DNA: TGTGCCAGCAGCTTAGTTGGAATGGCCCAGCATTTT
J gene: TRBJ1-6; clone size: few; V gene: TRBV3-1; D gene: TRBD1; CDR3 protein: CASRFGTGNSPLHF; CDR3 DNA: TGTGCCAGCAGGTTCGGGACAGGGAATTCACCCCTCCACTTT
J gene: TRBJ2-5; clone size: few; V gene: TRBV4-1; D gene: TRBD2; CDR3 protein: CASSPTAGTKGTQYF; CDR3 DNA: TGCGCCAGCAGCCCTACCGCCGGGACTAAAGGGACCCAGTACTTC
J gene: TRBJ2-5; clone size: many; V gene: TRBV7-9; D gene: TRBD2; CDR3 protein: CASSLLLAGETQYF; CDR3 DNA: TGTGCCAGCAGCTTATTACTAGCGGGAGAGACCCAGTACTTC
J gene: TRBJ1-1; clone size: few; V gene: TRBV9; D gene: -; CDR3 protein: CASNDLNTEAFF; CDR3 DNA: TGTGCCAGCAACGATTTGAACACTGAAGCTTTCTTT
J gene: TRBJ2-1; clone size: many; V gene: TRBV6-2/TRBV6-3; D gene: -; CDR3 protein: CASSYSRQNEQFF; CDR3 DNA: TGTGCCAGCAGTTACTCGAGACAGAATGAGCAGTTCTTC